The rows below give T cell receptor beta chains drawn from one sample of a study of regulatory T cells in long-lasting Graves disease. TCRdb redid the calling of the multiplex PCR reads with MiXCR, one entry per CDR3 protein. The sample has a few hundred thousand distinct CDR3 sequences, roughly 12% seen once. This sample also belongs to another study, concerning T cells in Graves' hyperthyroidism and ophthalmopathy.

The material sequenced was peripheral blood mononuclear cells (PBMCs), taken at new diagnosis, from a patient treated with antithyroid drugs. The receptors stem from a woman aged 18 to 35 with Graves disease. Each CDR3 is given with its conserved first and last residue. Fields, in order: CDR3 protein, J gene, V gene, D gene. A D gene is named only where the DNA matches it firmly.

CDR3: CASSPQASPDTQYF
J: TRBJ2-3
V: TRBV9
D: .

CDR3: CASSPEGSSYEQYF
J: TRBJ2-7
V: TRBV7-8
D: .

CDR3: CASSPRVTSGKGEQFF
J: TRBJ2-1
V: TRBV6-1
D: TRBD2

CDR3: CASSETGGKAEAFF
J: TRBJ1-1
V: TRBV2
D: TRBD1

CDR3: CATSRVGRLSDTQYF
J: TRBJ2-3
V: TRBV15
D: TRBD2

CDR3: CAISEEVGGYNEQFF
J: TRBJ2-1
V: TRBV10-3
D: .

CDR3: CASSLSSSLDTQYF
J: TRBJ2-3
V: TRBV28
D: .

CDR3: CASSFGLAGLKGETQYF
J: TRBJ2-5
V: TRBV12-3/TRBV12-4
D: TRBD2

CDR3: CASSPAEGRHEQFF
J: TRBJ2-1
V: TRBV7-6
D: .

CDR3: CASSSQGVSQETQYF
J: TRBJ2-5
V: TRBV7-3
D: TRBD1

CDR3: CASSLIWVEGNTIYF
J: TRBJ1-3
V: TRBV12-3/TRBV12-4
D: .

CDR3: CASSLGREETQYF
J: TRBJ2-5
V: TRBV12-3/TRBV12-4
D: .

CDR3: CASSLNRGWTEAFF
J: TRBJ1-1
V: TRBV27
D: TRBD1

CDR3: CASGFQGLGFMGQPQHF
J: TRBJ1-5
V: TRBV12-5
D: .

CDR3: CASGDRAMQYF
J: TRBJ2-3
V: TRBV9
D: TRBD1

CDR3: CASFPLRQRAYNEQFF
J: TRBJ2-1
V: TRBV5-1
D: .

CDR3: CSAADPGMPYYEQYF
J: TRBJ2-7
V: TRBV20-1
D: .

CDR3: CASSEYGGGSYEQYF
J: TRBJ2-7
V: TRBV25-1
D: TRBD2

CDR3: CATSRGGGKRETQYF
J: TRBJ2-5
V: TRBV6-1
D: .

CDR3: CASSPLDRASGNTIYF
J: TRBJ1-3
V: TRBV18
D: TRBD1

CDR3: CASSLTGGSWETQYF
J: TRBJ2-5
V: TRBV7-8
D: TRBD1

CDR3: CAISEYLVGFGKKSSGNTIYF
J: TRBJ1-3
V: TRBV10-3
D: .

CDR3: CASSPWTGEAAFF
J: TRBJ1-1
V: TRBV27
D: TRBD1

CDR3: CASSQRGRANEQFF
J: TRBJ2-1
V: TRBV4-2
D: TRBD2

CDR3: CASSHYRGQGTEAFF
J: TRBJ1-1
V: TRBV3-1
D: TRBD1

CDR3: CASSSDGLGTVF
J: TRBJ2-3
V: TRBV28
D: .

CDR3: CASSRGQGETQYF
J: .
V: TRBV12-3/TRBV12-4
D: TRBD1

CDR3: CASSLSRTDYDQYF
J: TRBJ2-7
V: TRBV28
D: .

CDR3: CASSLLTRLNTGELFF
J: TRBJ2-2
V: TRBV28
D: .

CDR3: CASSQGGGTAWAGELFF
J: TRBJ2-2
V: TRBV4-2
D: .

CDR3: CASREQGAVAGNTIYF
J: TRBJ1-3
V: TRBV6-2/TRBV6-3
D: TRBD1

CDR3: CASSLVGAGGYFEQFF
J: TRBJ2-1
V: TRBV11-2
D: TRBD2

CDR3: CAWSPTADQPQHF
J: TRBJ1-5
V: TRBV30
D: .

CDR3: CASGTQAGGPRNVQFF
J: TRBJ2-1
V: TRBV2
D: TRBD2

CDR3: CAWSDDRGKTQYF
J: TRBJ2-5
V: TRBV30
D: TRBD1

CDR3: CASSLDPETEAFF
J: TRBJ1-1
V: TRBV7-6
D: .

CDR3: CASSHFSAEQYF
J: TRBJ2-7
V: TRBV4-1
D: .

CDR3: CASSQDKVRNSPLHF
J: TRBJ1-6
V: TRBV4-2
D: .

CDR3: CASSFQRPGYTF
J: TRBJ1-2
V: TRBV12-3/TRBV12-4
D: .

CDR3: CSALWGPAKNIQYF
J: TRBJ2-4
V: TRBV20-1
D: .

CDR3: CASRVGGATDTQYF
J: TRBJ2-3
V: TRBV28
D: TRBD2

CDR3: CAVRSGIYGYTF
J: TRBJ1-2
V: TRBV28
D: .

CDR3: CASSYFRLAGPTGELFF
J: TRBJ2-2
V: TRBV6-5
D: TRBD2

CDR3: CASSYTAGYSGNTIYF
J: TRBJ1-3
V: TRBV5-1
D: .

CDR3: CASSIAGHGSGNTIYF
J: TRBJ1-3
V: TRBV19
D: .

CDR3: CASSQRTLNYGYTF
J: TRBJ1-2
V: TRBV14
D: .

CDR3: CASSKLETGQPQHF
J: TRBJ1-5
V: TRBV12-3/TRBV12-4
D: .

CDR3: CASSQDRGAVNGYTF
J: TRBJ1-2
V: TRBV4-3
D: .

CDR3: CASSQVGNEKLFF
J: TRBJ1-4
V: TRBV4-1
D: .

CDR3: CASSLGHQYGYTF
J: TRBJ1-2
V: TRBV27
D: .

CDR3: CSARVGQGSSYEQYF
J: TRBJ2-7
V: TRBV20-1
D: .

CDR3: CAISDGDNEQFF
J: TRBJ2-1
V: TRBV10-3
D: .

CDR3: CASSIDGQINTEAFF
J: TRBJ1-1
V: TRBV19
D: .

CDR3: CASSVVAGGQGSSYEQYF
J: TRBJ2-7
V: TRBV9
D: .

CDR3: CATSDAGYGYTF
J: TRBJ1-2
V: TRBV24-1
D: .

CDR3: CASSSTKRGDTNTGELFF
J: TRBJ2-2
V: TRBV6-5
D: .

CDR3: CSVGGGDSYNEQFF
J: TRBJ2-1
V: TRBV29-1
D: .

CDR3: CASSSGTGSWGYTF
J: TRBJ1-2
V: TRBV14
D: TRBD1

CDR3: CASTLSGPTDTQYF
J: TRBJ2-3
V: TRBV16
D: TRBD2

CDR3: CASSWVQGAWAEAFF
J: TRBJ1-1
V: TRBV28
D: TRBD1